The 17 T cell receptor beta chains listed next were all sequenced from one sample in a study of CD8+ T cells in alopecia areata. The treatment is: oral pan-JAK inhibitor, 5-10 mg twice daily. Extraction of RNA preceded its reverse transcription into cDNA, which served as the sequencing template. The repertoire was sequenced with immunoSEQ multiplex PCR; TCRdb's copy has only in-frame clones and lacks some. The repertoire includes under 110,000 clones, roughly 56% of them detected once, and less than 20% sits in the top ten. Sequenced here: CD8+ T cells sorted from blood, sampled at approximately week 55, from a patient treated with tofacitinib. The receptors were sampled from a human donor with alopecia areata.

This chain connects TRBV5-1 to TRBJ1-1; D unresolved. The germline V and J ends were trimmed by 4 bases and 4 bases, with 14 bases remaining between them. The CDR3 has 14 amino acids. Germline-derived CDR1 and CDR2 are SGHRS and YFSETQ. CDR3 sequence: CASSHTEIGTEAFF. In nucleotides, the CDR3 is TGCGCCAGCAGCCACACAGAGATCGGCACTGAAGCTTTCTTT.

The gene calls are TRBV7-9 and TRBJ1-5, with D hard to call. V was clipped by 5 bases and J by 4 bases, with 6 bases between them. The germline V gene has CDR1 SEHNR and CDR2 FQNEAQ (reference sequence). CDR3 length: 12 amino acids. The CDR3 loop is CASSAENQPQHF. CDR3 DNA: TGTGCCAGCAGCGCAGAGAATCAGCCCCAGCATTTT.

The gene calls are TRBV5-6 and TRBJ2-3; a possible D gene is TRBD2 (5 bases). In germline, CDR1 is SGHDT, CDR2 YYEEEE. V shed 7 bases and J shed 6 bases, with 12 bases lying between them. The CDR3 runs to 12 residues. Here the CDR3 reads CASQRAGDTQYF. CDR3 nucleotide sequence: TGTGCCAGCCAGAGGGCCGGGGATACGCAGTATTTT.

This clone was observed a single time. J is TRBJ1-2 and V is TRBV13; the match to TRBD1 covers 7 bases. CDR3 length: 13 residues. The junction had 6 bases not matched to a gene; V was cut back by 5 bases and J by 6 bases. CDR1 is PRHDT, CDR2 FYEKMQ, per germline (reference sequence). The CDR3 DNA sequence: TGTGCCAGCAGCCAATCGACAGGGAATGGCTACACCTTC. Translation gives CASSQSTGNGYTF.

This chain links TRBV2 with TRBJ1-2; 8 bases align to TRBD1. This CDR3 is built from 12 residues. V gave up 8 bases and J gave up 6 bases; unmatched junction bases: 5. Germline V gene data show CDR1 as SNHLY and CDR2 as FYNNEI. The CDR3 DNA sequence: TGTGCCAGCCTACAGGGGGTTGATGGCTACACCTTC. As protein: CASLQGVDGYTF.

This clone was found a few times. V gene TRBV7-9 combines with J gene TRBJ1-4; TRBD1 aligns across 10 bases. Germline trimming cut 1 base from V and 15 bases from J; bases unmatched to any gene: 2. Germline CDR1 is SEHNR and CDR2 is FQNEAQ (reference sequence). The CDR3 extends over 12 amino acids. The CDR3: CASSLGGTGVFF. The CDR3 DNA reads TGTGCCAGCAGCTTAGGTGGGACAGGGGTGTTTTTT.

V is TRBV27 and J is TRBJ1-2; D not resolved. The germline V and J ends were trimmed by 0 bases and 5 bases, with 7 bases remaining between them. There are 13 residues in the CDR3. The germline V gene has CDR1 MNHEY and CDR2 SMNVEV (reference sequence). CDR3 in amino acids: CASSLSERYGYTF. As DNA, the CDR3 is TGTGCCAGCAGTTTATCAGAGCGGTATGGCTACACCTTC.

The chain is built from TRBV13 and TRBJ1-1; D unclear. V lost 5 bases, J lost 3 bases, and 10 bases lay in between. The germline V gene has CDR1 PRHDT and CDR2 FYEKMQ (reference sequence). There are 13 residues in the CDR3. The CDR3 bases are TGTGCCAGCAGCCCCGAACGGTACACTGAAGCTTTCTTT. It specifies CASSPERYTEAFF.

The CDR3 DNA is TGTGCCAGCAGTTACGGGGTTAATGAAAAACTGTTTTTT. Protein product: CASSYGVNEKLFF. The V and J genes are TRBV6-5 and TRBJ1-4; D is ambiguous. V was trimmed by 2 bases and J by 4 bases, leaving 5 bases between them. Germline values: CDR1 MNHEY, CDR2 SVGAGI. The CDR3 length is 13 residues.

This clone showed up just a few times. Here the CDR3 DNA reads TGTGCCAGCAGCTTAGCCGACAGCCCTACCGGGGAGCTGTTTTTT. Translating gives CASSLADSPTGELFF. The chain couples TRBV7-2 to TRBJ2-2; a possible D gene is TRBD1 (5 bases). V shed 0 bases and J shed 5 bases, with 10 bases lying between them. CDR1 and CDR2 from the germline V gene are SGHTA and FQGNSA. This CDR3 has 15 residues. The complete variable domain, with remaining parts taken from reference TRBV7-2 and TRBJ2-2, reads GAGVSQSPSNKVTEKGKDVELRCDPISGHTALYWYRQSLGQGLEFLIYFQGNSAPDKSGLPSDRFSAERTGGSVSTLTIQRTQQEDSAVYLCASSLADSPTGELFFGEGSRLTVL.

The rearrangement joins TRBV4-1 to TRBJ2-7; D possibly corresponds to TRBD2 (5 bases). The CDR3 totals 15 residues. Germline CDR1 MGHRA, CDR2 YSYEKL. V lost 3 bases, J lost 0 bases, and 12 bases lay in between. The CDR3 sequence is CASSQVPSSSYEQYF. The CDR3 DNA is TGCGCCAGCAGCCAGGTTCCTAGCAGCTCCTACGAGCAGTACTTC.

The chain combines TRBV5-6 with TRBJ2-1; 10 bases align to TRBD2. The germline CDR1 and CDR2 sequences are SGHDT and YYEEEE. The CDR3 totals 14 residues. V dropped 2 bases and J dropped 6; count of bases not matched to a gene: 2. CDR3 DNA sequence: TGTGCCAGCAGCTTCCCTAGCGGGGGCAATGAGCAGTTCTTC. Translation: CASSFPSGGNEQFF.

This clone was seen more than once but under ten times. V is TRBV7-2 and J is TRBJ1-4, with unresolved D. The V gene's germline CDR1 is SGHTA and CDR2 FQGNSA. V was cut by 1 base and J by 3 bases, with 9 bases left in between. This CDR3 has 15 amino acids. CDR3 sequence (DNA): TGTGCCAGCAGCTTAGTAGGGATAGCTAATGAAAAACTGTTTTTT. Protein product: CASSLVGIANEKLFF.

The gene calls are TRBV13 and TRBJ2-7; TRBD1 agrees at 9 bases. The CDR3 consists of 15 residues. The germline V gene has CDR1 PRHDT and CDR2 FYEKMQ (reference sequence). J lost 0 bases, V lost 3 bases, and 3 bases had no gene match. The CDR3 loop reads CASSLGQGSSYEQYF. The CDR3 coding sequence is TGTGCCAGCAGCTTGGGACAGGGAAGCTCCTACGAGCAGTACTTC.

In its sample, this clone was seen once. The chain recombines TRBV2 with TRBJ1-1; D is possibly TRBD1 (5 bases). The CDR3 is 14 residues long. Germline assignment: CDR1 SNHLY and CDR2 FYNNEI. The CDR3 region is CAQQPGVANTEAFF. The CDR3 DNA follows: TGTGCTCAGCAACCGGGGGTGGCGAACACTGAAGCTTTCTTT. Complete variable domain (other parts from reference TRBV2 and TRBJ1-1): EPEVTQTPSHQVTQMGQEVILRCVPISNHLYFYWYRQILGQKVEFLVSFYNNEISEKSEIFDDQFSVERPDGSNFTLKIRSTKLEDSAMYFCAQQPGVANTEAFFGQGTRLTVV.

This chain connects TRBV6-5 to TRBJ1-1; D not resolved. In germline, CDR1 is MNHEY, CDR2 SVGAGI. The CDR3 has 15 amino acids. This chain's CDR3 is CVTVGGWSLGTEAFF. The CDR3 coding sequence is TGTGTTACTGTCGGTGGATGGAGTTTGGGCACTGAAGCTTTCTTT.

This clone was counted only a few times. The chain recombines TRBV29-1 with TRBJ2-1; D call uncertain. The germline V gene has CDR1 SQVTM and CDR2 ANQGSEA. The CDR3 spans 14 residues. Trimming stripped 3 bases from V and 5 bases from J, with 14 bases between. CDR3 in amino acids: CSVDGVEGHNEQFF. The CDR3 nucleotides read TGCAGCGTTGATGGAGTAGAAGGGCACAATGAGCAGTTCTTC.